This passage covers 14 T cell receptor beta chains from one sample sequenced in a study of CD8 T cells in Susac syndrome. When the RNA was reverse transcribed, random hexamers were used with an input of 0.5 to 1 ug. MiXCR, run by TCRdb on the immunoSEQ multiplex PCR reads, gives a single entry per CDR3 protein. The table has fewer than 350,000 distinct CDR3 sequences, almost 85% seen once. The sequencing sample was made of CD8+ T cells from PBMCs. These TCRs come from a human donor with multiple sclerosis.

The genes are TRBV24-1 and TRBJ2-3; D may correspond to TRBD1 or TRBD2 (6 bases each). V gave up 0 bases and J gave up 4 bases, with 10 bases separating them. The CDR3 is 15 residues long. CDR1 and CDR2 from the germline V gene are KGHDR and SFDVKD. CDR3 DNA sequence: TGTGCCACCAGTGATTTGAGGGGGGTTGCAGATACGCAGTATTTT. Translating it yields CATSDLRGVADTQYF.

The chain recombines TRBV24-1 with TRBJ2-7; weak D call: TRBD1 (6 bases). CDR3 length equals 12 residues. Trimming pared 3 bases from V and 5 bases from J, leaving 7 bases between. The germline V gene has CDR1 KGHDR and CDR2 SFDVKD. CDR3 nucleotide sequence: TGTGCCACCAGTGATCAGGGGAACGAGCAGTACTTC. The encoded protein is CATSDQGNEQYF.

The J gene is TRBJ1-1, the V gene TRBV2, with D uncertain. The V gene's germline CDR1 is SNHLY and CDR2 FYNNEI. This CDR3 is built from 21 residues. V was trimmed by 5 bases and J by 3 bases, leaving 34 bases between them. CDR3 nucleotides: TGTGCCAGCAGTTATCTTTATATTCGGGCCTTGGGAGGGAACACCGACACTGAAGCTTTCTTT. The encoded protein is CASSYLYIRALGGNTDTEAFF.

This chain links TRBV7-8 with TRBJ2-1; TRBD2 aligns across 10 bases. Looked up from germline, CDR1 is SGHVS and CDR2 is FQNEAQ. V lost 2 bases and J lost 2; bases outside the gene matches: 9. The CDR3 runs 18 residues. The CDR3 bases are TGTGCCAGCAGCTTAAGTGAAGCGGGAGGGGTCCCCTACAATGAGCAGTTCTTC. This codes for CASSLSEAGGVPYNEQFF.

The rearrangement joins TRBV7-9 to TRBJ1-4; D is unclear. Germline V CDR1 and CDR2: SEHNR, FQNEAQ (reference sequence). Trimming shortened V by 8 bases and J by 0 bases, and 16 bases separated the two germline ends. The length of the CDR3 is 16 residues. Written as DNA, the CDR3 is TGTGCCAGCGCGGACTACAGATCATCAACTAATGAAAAACTGTTTTTT. This codes for CASADYRSSTNEKLFF.

This clonotype was counted a few times. This chain joins TRBV6-1 and TRBJ2-7; D is possibly TRBD1 (6 bases). Germline loops: CDR1 MNHNS, CDR2 SASEGT. V lost 6 bases and J 5 bases, leaving 17 bases between the germline ends. CDR3 length: 14 amino acids. CDR3 amino acids: CASSQGFRDHEQYF. CDR3 in DNA: TGTGCCAGCAGCCAGGGGTTCAGGGACCACGAGCAGTACTTC.

The chain has TRBV7-9 and TRBJ2-7; perhaps TRBD2 as D (5 bases). Germline CDR1 and CDR2: SEHNR and FQNEAQ (reference sequence). Trimming stripped 3 bases from V and 6 bases from J, with 12 bases between. This CDR3 is 13 amino acids long. In nucleotides, the CDR3 is TGTGCCAGCAGCTTGGGCCGGAGCGGCGAGCAGTACTTC. Its translation: CASSLGRSGEQYF. The full variable domain, rest sourced from reference TRBV7-9 and TRBJ2-7, is DTGVSQNPRHKITKRGQNVTFRCDPISEHNRLYWYRQTLGQGPEFLTYFQNEAQLEKSRLLSDRFSAERPKGSFSTLEIQRTEQGDSAMYLCASSLGRSGEQYFGPGTRLTVT.

The V gene is TRBV5-6, the J gene TRBJ1-5; D unclear. Trimming stripped 1 base from V and 4 bases from J, with 9 bases between. From germline, CDR1 is SGHDT and CDR2 YYEEEE. This CDR3 region has 14 residues. The chain's CDR3 is CASSLRTQNQPQHF. For the CDR3, the DNA is TGTGCCAGCAGCTTGAGGACGCAAAATCAGCCCCAGCATTTT.

The genes are TRBV6-2 or TRBV6-3 and TRBJ2-1, with TRBD2 matching 13 bases. Trimming took 2 bases from V and 8 from J; bases not matched to a gene: 6. Germline values: CDR1 MNHEY, CDR2 SVGEGT. The CDR3 spans 16 residues. CDR3 nucleotide sequence: TGTGCCAGCAGTTACGATTTACTAGCGGGAGGGCATGAGCAGTTCTTC. Amino acid sequence: CASSYDLLAGGHEQFF.

The rearrangement joins TRBV28 to TRBJ1-5; the D gene is possibly TRBD1 (6 bases). CDR1 and CDR2 (germline): MDHEN, SYDVKM. V was pared by 6 bases and J by 7 bases, with 16 bases between. The CDR3 runs to 14 residues. The DNA for the CDR3 is TGTGCCAGCAGCTCGACAGGAACCTGGCAGCCCCAGCATTTT. This encodes CASSSTGTWQPQHF.

The CDR3: CSARTQVTEAFF. The DNA of the CDR3 is TGCAGTGCTCGAACACAGGTAACTGAAGCTTTCTTT. This rearrangement joins TRBV20-1 to TRBJ1-1, with D maybe TRBD1 (5 bases). V was clipped by 5 bases and J by 5 bases, with 12 bases between them. Germline CDR1 and CDR2: DFQATT and SNEGSKA (reference sequence). The CDR3 has 12 amino acids.

The rearrangement links TRBV28 to TRBJ2-7; TRBD2 aligns across 7 bases. CDR1 and CDR2 (germline): MDHEN, SYDVKM. The ends lost 6 bases at V and 0 bases at J; junction bases unmatched: 5. The CDR3 loop spans 14 amino acids. The CDR3, as DNA: TGTGCCAGCAGCCCTAGCGGCCTCTCCTACGAGCAGTACTTC. Translated: CASSPSGLSYEQYF.

The gene calls are TRBV9 and TRBJ1-2; D remains unclear. The V gene's germline CDR1 is SGDLS and CDR2 YYNGEE. Trimming shortened V by 3 bases and J by 4 bases, and 10 bases separated the two germline ends. The CDR3 length is 13 residues. The chain's CDR3 is CASSEQQRYGYTF. The CDR3 DNA is TGTGCCAGCAGCGAGCAGCAACGCTATGGCTACACCTTC.

This clonotype came up once. The rearrangement uses TRBV27 and TRBJ1-5; 7 nucleotides line up with TRBD1. The CDR3 spans 16 residues. J gave up 5 bases and V 6 bases, and 13 bases lay outside the gene matches. Germline V gene sequence: CDR1 MNHEY, CDR2 SMNVEV (reference sequence). The CDR3 DNA reads TGTGCCAGCAGGGGGACAGCGACTTCCCCTTATCAGCCCCAGCATTTT. It codes for CASRGTATSPYQPQHF.